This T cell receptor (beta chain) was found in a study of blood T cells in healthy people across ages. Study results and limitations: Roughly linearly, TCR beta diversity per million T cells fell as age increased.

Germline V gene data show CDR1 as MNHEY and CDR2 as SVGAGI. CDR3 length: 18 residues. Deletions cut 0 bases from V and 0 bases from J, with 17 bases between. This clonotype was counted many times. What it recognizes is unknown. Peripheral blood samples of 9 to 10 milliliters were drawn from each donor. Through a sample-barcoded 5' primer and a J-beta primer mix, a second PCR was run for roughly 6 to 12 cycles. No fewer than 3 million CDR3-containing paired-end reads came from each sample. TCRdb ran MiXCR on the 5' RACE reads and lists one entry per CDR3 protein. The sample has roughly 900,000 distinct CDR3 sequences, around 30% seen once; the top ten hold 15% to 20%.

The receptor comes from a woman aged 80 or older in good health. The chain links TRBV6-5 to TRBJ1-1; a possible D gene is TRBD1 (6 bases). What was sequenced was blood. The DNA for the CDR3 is TGTGCCAGCAGTTACTCGGGGGGCAGAGGCACCCTGAACACTGAAGCTTTCTTT. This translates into CASSYSGGRGTLNTEAFF.